The sequence of this TCR beta chain was determined in a study of T cell repertoires in cytomegalovirus infection. Study context: An indication of both CMV infection and matching HLA type came from public TCR beta signatures. General study results and limits: What dominated the ex vivo response were HLA-C-restricted CMV-specific TCR beta clonotypes.

With V trimmed by 5 bases and J by 7 bases, 10 bases remained unmatched. Germline loops: CDR1 SEHNR, CDR2 FQNEAQ (reference sequence). This CDR3 is 14 amino acids long. TCRdb independently ran MiXCR on the reads; one entry per CDR3 protein. The sample has fewer than 400,000 distinct CDR3 sequences, less than 20% seen once. This clonotype was observed many times. What it binds is unknown. This TCR came from a human donor in good health (CMV status not recorded). Some clones in this sample may be carry-over from other donors' samples. Material: PBMCs. The rearrangement joins TRBV7-9 to TRBJ1-1; 7 nucleotides match TRBD1. The CDR3 region has the DNA TGTGCCAGCAGCCCCCGGGACAGCCTCGATGAAGCTTTCTTT. It specifies CASSPRDSLDEAFF. The variable domain in full, with the rest retrieved from reference TRBV7-9 and TRBJ1-1, is DTGVSQNPRHKITKRGQNVTFRCDPISEHNRLYWYRQTLGQGPEFLTYFQNEAQLEKSRLLSDRFSAERPKGSFSTLEIQRTEQGDSAMYLCASSPRDSLDEAFFGQGTRLTVV.